Listed below are T cell receptor beta chains from one sample, sequenced in a study of neurological immune-mediated disorders. TCRdb re-analysed the 5' RACE reads in MiXCR, keeping a single row per CDR3 protein. The repertoire holds about 30,000 distinct CDR3 sequences, with under 6% as singletons. Sequenced material: CD4+ T cells from blood. The receptors shown here come from a woman between 45 and 60 years old in good health. Each CDR3 is given with its conserved first and last residue. The D gene is left open where the match is weak. Clone size is stated in some rows and not others, as once, few, many or a class when expanded.

D,size,J,V,DNA,CDR3
NA,medium-sized,TRBJ2-2,TRBV5-1,TGCGCCAGCAGCTTGGGAGCCGGCCTCACCGGGGAGCTGTTTTTT,CASSLGAGLTGELFF
TRBD1,many,TRBJ1-6,TRBV5-1,TGCGCCAGCAGCACCCAGGACAGGGGGCATTCACCCCTCCACTTT,CASSTQDRGHSPLHF
NA,many,TRBJ1-1,TRBV20-1,TGCAGTGCTGGACGTCCTGGGGGGACTGAAGCTTTCTTT,CSAGRPGGTEAFF
TRBD2,many,TRBJ2-1,TRBV27,TGTGCCAGCAGTTTACTGGCGGGGGGATACAATGAGCAGTTCTTC,CASSLLAGGYNEQFF
NA,many,TRBJ1-1,TRBV7-6,TGTGCCAGCAGCAGGAAAGAGGGCACTGAAGCTTTCTTT,CASSRKEGTEAFF
TRBD1,many,TRBJ1-6,TRBV4-2,TGTGCCAGCAGCCAAGGACAGGGGAGTGGTTCACCCCTCCACTTT,CASSQGQGSGSPLHF
NA,many,TRBJ2-6,TRBV10-3,TGTGCCATCAGTGAGTGGGGGACACTGAGCTCTGGGGCCAACGTCCTGACTTTC,CAISEWGTLSSGANVLTF
TRBD1,many,TRBJ1-4,TRBV7-2,TGTGCCAGCAGCTCGGGGACAGAGACACCTCGTATACTGTTTTTT,CASSSGTETPRILFF
NA,many,TRBJ1-2,TRBV29-1,TGCAGCGTTGGTGTAGGGAGAGGCTACACCTTC,CSVGVGRGYTF
TRBD2,many,TRBJ2-7,TRBV19,TGTGCCAGTAGTATAAAACTAGCGGGAGCATACGAGCAGTACTTC,CASSIKLAGAYEQYF
TRBD2,NA,TRBJ2-1,TRBV28,TGTGTCAGCAGCCCTACCGGGACTAGAAAGAGGGACGGGAATGAGCAGTTCTTC,CVSSPTGTRKRDGNEQFF
TRBD2,many,TRBJ2-3,TRBV20-1,TGCAGTGCTAGAAGATGGGGGACTAGCGAGGATACGCAGTATTTT,CSARRWGTSEDTQYF
NA,many,TRBJ2-7,TRBV9,TGTGCCAGCAGCGTAGGGGGTATCTCCTACGAGCAGTACTTC,CASSVGGISYEQYF
NA,many,TRBJ2-7,TRBV2,TGTGCCAGCCGGGGACAGCGGGCATACGAGCAGTACTTC,CASRGQRAYEQYF
NA,many,TRBJ1-3,TRBV29-1,TGCAGCGTTGCCCCTTACTCTGGAAACACCATATATTTT,CSVAPYSGNTIYF
TRBD1,many,TRBJ2-1,TRBV6-5,TGTGCCAGCAGTCAAACCGGGACAGGGGTTCAGAATGAGCAGTTCTTC,CASSQTGTGVQNEQFF
TRBD1,medium-sized,TRBJ1-1,TRBV2,TGTGCCAGCACCCTACAGGGGGCTCGGACTGAAGCTTTCTTT,CASTLQGARTEAFF
NA,many,TRBJ2-3,TRBV7-2,TGTGCCAGCCGGCGGGCGGGATTGGTAGATACGCAGTATTTT,CASRRAGLVDTQYF
NA,many,TRBJ2-7,TRBV20-1,TGCAGTGTTCCTCACAGAAGTCTCTCCTACGAGCAGTACTTC,CSVPHRSLSYEQYF
TRBD1,many,TRBJ2-7,TRBV5-4,TGTGCCAGCAGCTTGATGATGGGACAGGGCAACGGGGAGCAGTACTTC,CASSLMMGQGNGEQYF
NA,many,TRBJ2-7,TRBV12-3/TRBV12-4,TGTGCCAGCAGTTACGGGGGAGGCTCCTACGAGCAGTACTTC,CASSYGGGSYEQYF
NA,many,TRBJ2-3,TRBV14,TGTGCCAGCAGCGCCGGCACACGGGCCCTGAGGGATACGCAGTATTTT,CASSAGTRALRDTQYF
TRBD2,many,TRBJ2-1,TRBV29-1,TGCAGCGTTGAAGTACGAGCGGGGGCGACCAAATATTACAATGAGCAGTTCTTC,CSVEVRAGATKYYNEQFF
TRBD2,many,TRBJ2-1,TRBV7-2,TGTGCCAGCAGCTCCAGCGGGACGTCCTACAATGAGCAGTTCTTC,CASSSSGTSYNEQFF
NA,many,TRBJ2-5,TRBV9,TGTGCCAGCAGCGTAGTGGAAGAGACCCAGTACTTC,CASSVVEETQYF
NA,many,TRBJ2-3,TRBV7-2,TGTGCCAGCAGCCGCAATTCGGGGTCAGATACGCAGTATTTT,CASSRNSGSDTQYF
TRBD1,many,TRBJ1-3,TRBV28,TGTGCCAGCAGCCGAGCCGCCGGACAGGGTGTAAACACCATATATTTT,CASSRAAGQGVNTIYF
TRBD1,many,TRBJ1-2,TRBV7-2,TGTGCCAGCAACGGACAGGGAATCTATGGCTACACCTTC,CASNGQGIYGYTF
NA,many,TRBJ1-4,TRBV6-6,TGTGCCAGCAGAAACTGGGGTTCCCAGACTTATGGAGGTGAAAAACTGTTTTTT,CASRNWGSQTYGGEKLFF
TRBD2,NA,TRBJ2-3,TRBV10-3,TGTGCCATCAGGACTAGCGGGGGAAGGCAGGATACGCAGTATTTT,CAIRTSGGRQDTQYF
NA,many,TRBJ1-1,TRBV12-3/TRBV12-4,TGTGCCAGCAGTCCCGGTTTTCTCACTGAAGCTTTCTTT,CASSPGFLTEAFF
TRBD1,many,TRBJ2-7,TRBV12-3/TRBV12-4,TGTGCCAGCAGTTCTCTAGGACAGGCGTACGAGCAGTACTTC,CASSSLGQAYEQYF
TRBD1,many,TRBJ1-1,TRBV20-1,TGCAGTGCCGACGGAGGGGGCTTTAACTCTGAAGCTTTCTTT,CSADGGGFNSEAFF
NA,many,TRBJ1-6,TRBV27,TGTGCCAGCAGCCCCCGGGGTCGGGGACCTTATTCACCCCTCCACTTT,CASSPRGRGPYSPLHF
NA,many,TRBJ1-2,TRBV7-2,TGTGCCAGCAGCTTACCCGGGGGGATAAACTATGGCTACACCTTC,CASSLPGGINYGYTF
NA,NA,TRBJ2-7,TRBV30,TGTGCCTGGTCCGGGGCCTACGAGCAGTACTTC,CAWSGAYEQYF
TRBD1,many,TRBJ2-7,TRBV20-1,TGCAGTGCTACGGACAGGGCAACCTACGAGCAGTACTTC,CSATDRATYEQYF
NA,many,TRBJ1-2,TRBV14,TGTGCCAGCAGCCAAGTTTTCGCAGAAACTAACTATGGCTACACCTTC,CASSQVFAETNYGYTF
NA,many,TRBJ1-2,TRBV20-1,TGCAGTGCTAGAAGACAGCCAGATGGCTACACCTTC,CSARRQPDGYTF
NA,many,TRBJ1-1,TRBV6-2/TRBV6-3,TGTGCCAGCAGTTCACTTTCTCTACGGGAAGCTTTCTTT,CASSSLSLREAFF
NA,many,TRBJ2-1,TRBV24-1,TGTGCCACCAGTGACACAGGGTTAAGCTCCTACAATGAGCAGTTCTTC,CATSDTGLSSYNEQFF
NA,many,TRBJ2-1,TRBV7-2,TGTGCCAGCAGCCCCCTTAGCAATGAGCAGTTCTTC,CASSPLSNEQFF
TRBD1,many,TRBJ1-1,TRBV7-9,TGTGCCAGCAGCTTATCGTCAGGGACAGCAGCTGAAGCTTTCTTT,CASSLSSGTAAEAFF
NA,many,TRBJ2-3,TRBV7-9,TGTGCCAGCAGCCCAAAAAGGGATACGCAGTATTTT,CASSPKRDTQYF
TRBD1,many,TRBJ2-7,TRBV7-2,TGTGCCAGCAGCCCGGGGACAGGGGGCGGAGAGCAGTACTTC,CASSPGTGGGEQYF
NA,medium-sized,TRBJ2-7,TRBV10-3,TGTGCCATCGGGGAATCAGGAGAGCAGTACTTC,CAIGESGEQYF
NA,NA,TRBJ2-1,TRBV14,TGTGCCAGCAGCCAAGATCTTGAGGGCGTAGGGTTCTTC,CASSQDLEGVGFF
TRBD2,many,TRBJ2-7,TRBV12-3/TRBV12-4,TGTGCCAGCAGTTTTGGCGGGAGGGTCGAGCAGTACTTC,CASSFGGRVEQYF
NA,many,TRBJ1-3,TRBV11-2,TGTGCCAGCAGCTTAGCAACAGGTTTCTCTGGAAACACCATATATTTT,CASSLATGFSGNTIYF
NA,many,TRBJ1-2,TRBV6-1,TGTGCCAGCAGTGAACAGCCCGGTTTCTATGGCTACACCTTC,CASSEQPGFYGYTF
TRBD2,many,TRBJ2-3,TRBV5-1,TGCGCCAGCAGCAATGGACTAGCGGACAGCACAGATACGCAGTATTTT,CASSNGLADSTDTQYF
NA,many,TRBJ2-6,TRBV20-1,TGCAGTGCTAGACCCGCCGGGTTCTCTGGGGCCAACGTCCTGACTTTC,CSARPAGFSGANVLTF
TRBD1,many,TRBJ2-3,TRBV29-1,TGCAGCGTTGCCCTATTACAGGGGTGGGACGACCACGGAGATACGCAGTATTTT,CSVALLQGWDDHGDTQYF
TRBD2,many,TRBJ2-7,TRBV7-2,TGTGCCAGCAGCGTTACTAGCGGGGGCTCCTACGAGCAGTACTTC,CASSVTSGGSYEQYF
TRBD2,many,TRBJ2-1,TRBV10-3,TGTGCCATCAGTGATATGGGGGGGAATGAGCAGTTCTTC,CAISDMGGNEQFF
TRBD1,many,TRBJ1-4,TRBV10-3,TGTGCCATCAGCTCAGGACAGGGGCATAATGAAAAACTGTTTTTT,CAISSGQGHNEKLFF
TRBD1,many,TRBJ2-3,TRBV6-1,TGTGCCAGCAGACAGGGGACCACAGATACGCAGTATTTT,CASRQGTTDTQYF
TRBD1,NA,TRBJ2-4,TRBV18,TGTGCCAGCTCACCGGGACAGGGAGTTAGAAAAAACATTCAGTACTTC,CASSPGQGVRKNIQYF
NA,many,TRBJ1-2,TRBV4-3,TGCGCCAGCAGCCAAGATCTGAGGAGTAGGAGTGGCTACACCTTC,CASSQDLRSRSGYTF
TRBD2,many,TRBJ2-1,TRBV7-2,TGTGCCAGCAGCAGACCGGGACTAGCGAACAATGAGCAGTTCTTC,CASSRPGLANNEQFF